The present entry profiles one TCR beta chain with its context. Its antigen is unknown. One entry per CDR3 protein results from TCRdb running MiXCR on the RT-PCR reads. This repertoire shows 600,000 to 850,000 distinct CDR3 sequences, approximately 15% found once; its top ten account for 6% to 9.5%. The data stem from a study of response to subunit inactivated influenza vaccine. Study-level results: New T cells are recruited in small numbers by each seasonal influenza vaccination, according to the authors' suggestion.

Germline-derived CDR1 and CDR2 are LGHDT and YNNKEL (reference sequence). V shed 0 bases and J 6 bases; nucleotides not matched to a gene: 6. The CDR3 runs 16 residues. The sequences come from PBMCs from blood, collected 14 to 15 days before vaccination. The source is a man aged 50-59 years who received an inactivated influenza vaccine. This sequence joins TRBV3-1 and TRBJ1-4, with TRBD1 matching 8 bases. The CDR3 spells CASSQDRVTGDEKLFF. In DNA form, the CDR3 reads TGTGCCAGCAGCCAAGATCGCGTGACAGGGGATGAAAAACTGTTTTTT.